This T cell receptor beta chain was captured in a study of T cell responses to AZD1222 COVID-19 vaccine. Looking at the study overall: Second-dose timings of about 4 or about 12 weeks were pooled.

Study-level findings and limits: Reports say nearly half of spike-specific TCRs go after unmutated variant regions. Spike-specific TCR breadth and depth rose after two AZD1222 doses.

V lost 0 bases to trimming and J lost 13 bases, with 13 bases between them. This CDR3 comprises 13 residues. Per the germline V gene, CDR1 is LGHDT and CDR2 is YNNKEL (reference sequence). Repertoires were generated with immunoSEQ multiplex PCR, while TCRdb's copy carries only in-frame clones and drops some. The table shows some 140,000 clones, with about 87% occurring only once. As for this clone: The antigen is unknown.

This clonotype was sampled from an adult in good health. The chain has TRBV3-1 (or the pseudogene TRBV3-2) and TRBJ2-1; D ambiguous. This specimen consisted of peripheral blood, obtained on day 0 of AZD1222 vaccination. The CDR3 sequence is CASSQDRLSVQFF. In DNA, the CDR3 is TGTGCCAGCAGCCAAGATAGGTTGTCGGTTCAGTTCTTC.